This TCR beta chain was retrieved from a study of cytomegalovirus exposure and HLA in healthy donors. The study, taken as a whole, reports: Reports credit the classifier with highly specific, highly sensitive diagnosis of cytomegalovirus status. Later on, an analysis showed TCR association rates differing by HLA locus, with DRB1 the most and HLA-C the fewest. Common viral pathogens were later found to be apparently linked to several of the most significant clusters.

PCR was performed using 60 Vbeta and 13 Jbeta primers. Sequencing used immunoSEQ multiplex PCR; TCRdb keeps in-frame clones, though not all of them. The table shows roughly 120,000 clones, with 73% occurring only once. V shed 7 bases and J shed 7 bases, with 16 bases lying between them. This CDR3 region has 13 residues. CDR1 SQVTM and CDR2 ANQGSEA come from the germline V gene. Donors consisted of healthy bone marrow donors. A word on this clone: Its antigen is not identified.

This clonotype was sampled from a woman aged 40-49 years in good health and CMV-seropositive. Sequencing input: PBMCs. V usage is TRBV29-1 and J usage is TRBJ1-4; D gene unclear. The CDR3 reads CSAAGVFGEKLFF. Written as DNA, the CDR3 is TGCAGCGCCGCCGGGGTATTCGGTGAAAAACTGTTTTTT.